One sample yielded the 30 T cell receptor beta chains listed below, sequenced in a study of OX40 agonist ivuxolimab in advanced cancers. The protocol was immunoSEQ multiplex PCR, while the TCRdb copy is restricted to in-frame clones and leaves out a portion. The sample yields 90,000 to 100,000 clones, roughly nine tenths seen once. The sample in question was CD4+ or CD8+ T cells sorted from blood, obtained in a trial of the OX40 agonist ivuxolimab. Receptors were obtained from an adult with an advanced solid tumor such as melanoma, head and neck, liver or kidney cancer.

The V and J genes are TRBV5-1 and TRBJ2-1; 10 bases line up with TRBD2. This CDR3 has 15 amino acids. Germline CDR1 and CDR2: SGHRS and YFSETQ. V lost 7 bases, J lost 6 bases, and 10 bases stayed unmatched. The CDR3: CASGLQAGGPNEQFF. In nucleotides, the CDR3 is TGCGCCAGCGGGCTCCAAGCGGGAGGGCCCAATGAGCAGTTCTTC.

The chain couples TRBV28 to TRBJ2-1; 9 bases line up with TRBD2. The germline V gene has CDR1 MDHEN and CDR2 SYDVKM. With 3 bases clipped from V and 1 base from J, the junction kept 1 base outside the gene matches. CDR3 size: 15 residues. The CDR3 spells CASSFSGGSYNEQFF. For the CDR3, the DNA is TGTGCCAGCAGTTTTAGCGGGGGATCCTACAATGAGCAGTTCTTC. Full variable domain (rest looked up from reference TRBV28 and TRBJ2-1): DVKVTQSSRYLVKRTGEKVFLECVQDMDHENMFWYRQDPGLGLRLIYFSYDVKMKEKGDIPEGYSVSREKKERFSLILESASTNQTSMYLCASSFSGGSYNEQFFGPGTRLTVL.

The V and J genes are TRBV6-6 and TRBJ2-5, with D possibly being TRBD2 (5 bases). There are 15 residues in the CDR3. The V gene's germline CDR1 is MNHNY and CDR2 SVGAGI (reference sequence). V lost 8 bases and J 1 base, leaving 17 bases between the germline ends. CDR3 coding DNA: TGTGCCAGCTCCTCCAATGGACTGGCCCAAGAGACCCAGTACTTC. Protein: CASSSNGLAQETQYF.

The DNA of the CDR3 is TGTGCCAGCTCACTGGGGACAGGACTGTACGGGGAGCTGTTTTTT. It codes for CASSLGTGLYGELFF. The chain combines TRBV18 with TRBJ2-2; 8 nucleotides line up with TRBD1. J lost 7 bases, V lost 4 bases, and 8 bases had no gene match. Germline V CDR1 and CDR2: KGHSH, LQKENI. This CDR3 is built from 15 residues. The full variable domain, in which reference TRBV18 and TRBJ2-2 provide the parts outside the CDR3, is NAGVMQNPRHLVRRRGQEARLRCSPMKGHSHVYWYRQLPEEGLKFMVYLQKENIIDESGMPKERFSAEFPKEGPSILRIQQVVRGDSAAYFCASSLGTGLYGELFFGEGSRLTVL.

The V and J genes are TRBV19 and TRBJ1-5; the match to TRBD1 covers 7 bases. V was clipped by 7 bases and J by 1 base; unmatched bases: 4. Germline lookup yields CDR1 LNHDA and CDR2 SQIVND (reference sequence). CDR3 length equals 14 residues. For the CDR3, the DNA is TGTGCCAGTATCGACAGGGCGAGCAATCAGCCCCAGCATTTT. It encodes CASIDRASNQPQHF.

The V gene is TRBV19, the J gene TRBJ1-1, with 9 bases aligning to TRBD1. The CDR3 runs 14 residues. The V gene end was trimmed by 6 bases and the J gene end by 3 bases; junction bases not matched to a gene: 5. Germline V gives CDR1 LNHDA, CDR2 SQIVND (reference sequence). The chain's CDR3 is CASSHRGRDTEAFF. Written as DNA, the CDR3 is TGTGCCAGTAGCCACAGGGGGCGCGACACTGAAGCTTTCTTT.

The chain is built from TRBV5-4 and TRBJ1-2; TRBD1 might be the D (5 bases). This CDR3 has 16 amino acids. V lost 0 bases and J 3 bases, leaving 15 bases between the germline ends. Germline CDR1 reads SGHNT; CDR2 reads YYREEE (reference sequence). DNA for the CDR3: TGTGCCAGCAGCTTGGCCTATCGGGACGGAGACTATGGCTACACCTTC. Protein: CASSLAYRDGDYGYTF.

The V and J genes are TRBV5-1 and TRBJ2-3, with D uncertain. Germline CDR1 is SGHRS and CDR2 is YFSETQ. The CDR3 runs 13 residues. V lost 6 bases, J lost 2 bases, and 10 bases lay in between. The CDR3 nucleotides are TGCGCCAGCAAGGAACGGGTCACAGATACGCAGTATTTT. Translating gives CASKERVTDTQYF.

The genes are TRBV4-3 and TRBJ1-2; D is unresolved. Trimming pared 2 bases from V and 6 bases from J, leaving 16 bases between. CDR3 length: 15 residues. Germline-derived CDR1 and CDR2 are LGHNA and YSLEER. CDR3 sequence (DNA): TGCGCCAGCAGCCAAAACGGCTTTAGTGGGGATGGCTACACCTTC. Translation: CASSQNGFSGDGYTF.

This chain joins TRBV7-9 and TRBJ1-1; D remains unclear. The CDR3 contains 12 residues. Between the trimmed V and J ends, which lost 2 bases and 4 bases, there was a span of 5 bases. Germline CDR1 and CDR2: SEHNR and FQNEAQ (reference sequence). CDR3 bases: TGTGCCAGCAGCTTACAGCCCACTGAAGCTTTCTTT. It translates to CASSLQPTEAFF. Full variable domain (outside the CDR3, taken from reference TRBV7-9 and TRBJ1-1): DTGVSQNPRHKITKRGQNVTFRCDPISEHNRLYWYRQTLGQGPEFLTYFQNEAQLEKSRLLSDRFSAERPKGSFSTLEIQRTEQGDSAMYLCASSLQPTEAFFGQGTRLTVV.

The chain couples TRBV7-9 to TRBJ2-7; weak D call: TRBD1 (6 bases). The ends were cut back, 0 bases at V and 5 bases at J, with 11 bases in the middle. CDR3 length equals 14 residues. Germline V gene data show CDR1 as SEHNR and CDR2 as FQNEAQ (reference sequence). CDR3 amino acids: CASSLAGRGHEQYV. CDR3 nucleotides: TGTGCCAGCAGCTTAGCGGGCAGGGGACACGAGCAGTACGTC.

The V gene is TRBV29-1, the J gene TRBJ2-1, with 10 bases fitting TRBD2. Germline V gene lookup returns CDR1 SQVTM and CDR2 ANQGSEA. The CDR3 is made up of 17 amino acids. V lost 3 bases and J lost 2; bases outside the gene matches: 10. CDR3 loop: CSVERTSGPNPYNEQFF. CDR3 in DNA: TGCAGCGTTGAGAGGACTAGCGGTCCAAACCCCTACAATGAGCAGTTCTTC.

The chain links TRBV4-3 to TRBJ1-1, with TRBD1 identical over 8 bases. The CDR3 loop spans 17 amino acids. Germline V gives CDR1 LGHNA, CDR2 YSLEER. The J segment lost 1 base and the V segment lost 3 bases, leaving 10 bases of the junction unmatched. In nucleotides, the CDR3 is TGCGCCAGCAGCCATCCTATCGGACAGGGCGGGAACACTGAAGCTTTCTTT. Amino acid sequence: CASSHPIGQGGNTEAFF.

The chain has TRBV10-3 and TRBJ2-6, with D unresolved. This CDR3 region has 17 residues. Germline values: CDR1 ENHRY, CDR2 SYGVKD. The V and J ends lost 0 bases and 4 bases respectively, with 13 bases between them. The CDR3 region is CAISESMAVKGANVLTF. In DNA form, the CDR3 reads TGTGCCATCAGTGAGTCGATGGCCGTAAAAGGGGCCAACGTCCTGACTTTC.

This clone has only a few counts. V gene TRBV4-2 combines with J gene TRBJ1-2; TRBD1 matches at 7 bases. The CDR3 runs to 14 residues. Germline V gene lookup returns CDR1 LGHNA and CDR2 YNFKEQ. V shed 1 base, J shed 8 bases, and the junction held 7 bases outside the gene matches. The CDR3 region is CASSQVDREVGYTF. CDR3 sequence (DNA): TGTGCCAGCAGCCAAGTTGACAGGGAGGTCGGCTACACCTTC.

A single count supports this clone. V usage is TRBV5-1 and J usage is TRBJ2-6, with D uncertain. Trimming removed 2 bases from V and 1 base from J, with 4 bases in between. Per the germline V gene, CDR1 is SGHRS and CDR2 is YFSETQ. This CDR3 contains 14 residues. CDR3 region: CASSFGSGANVLTF. The CDR3 bases are TGCGCCAGCAGCTTCGGGTCTGGGGCCAACGTCCTGACTTTC.

The chain couples TRBV6-5 to TRBJ2-7, with D perhaps TRBD1 (6 bases). Germline V gives CDR1 MNHEY, CDR2 SVGAGI. Trimming left V 7 bases short and J 6 bases short, with 19 bases between. This CDR3 is 14 amino acids long. The CDR3 spells CASNPVGGRVEQYF. CDR3 nucleotide sequence: TGTGCCAGCAATCCGGTTGGGGGCCGGGTCGAGCAGTACTTC.

The V call is TRBV30, the J call TRBJ2-7; a weak D match, TRBD1 (6 bases). Germline CDR1 reads GTSNPN; CDR2 reads SVGIG (reference sequence). The germline V and J ends were trimmed by 3 bases and 2 bases, with 11 bases remaining between them. CDR3 length: 13 amino acids. CDR3: CAWRKQGPYEQYF. CDR3 nucleotide sequence: TGTGCCTGGAGAAAACAGGGACCCTACGAGCAGTACTTC.

This clone was seen a single time. The chain uses TRBV5-1 and TRBJ1-2; TRBD1 agrees at 7 bases. Germline V gives CDR1 SGHRS, CDR2 YFSETQ. Trimming took 6 bases from V and 2 from J; bases not matched to a gene: 4. This CDR3 contains 13 residues. The CDR3 DNA reads TGCGCCAGCACCAGGGACAGCAACTATGGCTACACCTTC. It translates to CASTRDSNYGYTF.

V usage is TRBV6-5 and J usage is TRBJ2-2, with no clear D. This CDR3 spans 14 amino acids. CDR1 and CDR2 from the germline V gene are MNHEY and SVGAGI. The V end was cut by 5 bases, the J end by 5 bases, with 12 bases between. The CDR3 DNA reads TGTGCCAGCAGTATTACTTGGGAAACCGGGGAGCTGTTTTTT. Protein product: CASSITWETGELFF.

The chain joins TRBV6-5 to TRBJ2-7, with 7 bases that match TRBD2. V was clipped by 6 bases and J by 4 bases; unmatched bases: 3. The CDR3 length is 12 residues. Germline values: CDR1 MNHEY, CDR2 SVGAGI. CDR3 residues: CASRSGKYEQYV. For the CDR3, the DNA is TGTGCCAGCAGGAGCGGGAAGTACGAGCAGTACGTC.

This clone was seen once. This chain uses TRBV19 with TRBJ1-4; tentative D call: TRBD1 (6 bases). This CDR3 region has 13 residues. V lost 10 bases and J lost 8, with 17 bases in between. CDR1 is LNHDA, CDR2 SQIVND, per germline (reference sequence). CDR3 residues: CATRWGAEEKLFF. CDR3 sequence (DNA): TGTGCCACCCGATGGGGGGCGGAAGAAAAACTGTTTTTT.

The V call is TRBV21-1, the J call TRBJ2-1; the DNA was not compared with TRBD2, the D call given in the table. TRBV21-1 is shown as a pseudogene. The CDR3 loop spans 12 amino acids. The CDR3 sequence is CASSKGRGEQFF. The CDR3 coding sequence is TGTGCCAGCAGCAAAGGGCGGGGTGAGCAGTTCTTC.

The table lists this clone with a count of one. This chain joins TRBV28 and TRBJ2-5; the match to TRBD1 covers 8 bases. The CDR3 spans 16 residues. V lost 11 bases, J lost 0 bases, and 14 bases stayed unmatched. The germline CDR1 and CDR2 sequences are MDHEN and SYDVKM. Written as DNA, the CDR3 is TGTGCCGCCAGGACAGGGATGTTGGGGTACCAAGAGACCCAGTACTTC. Encoded protein: CAARTGMLGYQETQYF.

The chain recombines TRBV6-5 with TRBJ2-1; TRBD1 matches 10 bases. Germline V CDR1 and CDR2: MNHEY, SVGAGI. The CDR3 extends over 16 amino acids. V trimming: 0 bases; J trimming: 8 bases; junction bases outside the gene matches: 7. CDR3 loop: CASSYSGDRGWDEQFF. CDR3 DNA: TGTGCCAGCAGTTACTCGGGGGACAGGGGTTGGGATGAGCAGTTCTTC.

This clone has more than one count but fewer than ten. The gene calls are TRBV5-1 and TRBJ1-5; D ambiguous. The CDR3 loop spans 15 amino acids. Germline CDR1 is SGHRS and CDR2 is YFSETQ. Trimming shortened V by 0 bases and J by 3 bases, and 10 bases separated the two germline ends. CDR3 sequence reads: CASSLGSQDNQPQHF. The CDR3 DNA is TGCGCCAGCAGCTTGGGAAGCCAGGACAATCAGCCCCAGCATTTT.

As DNA, the CDR3 is TGTGCCAGCAGCCCCGCTGGGGCCAACGTCCTGACTTTC. Translation gives CASSPAGANVLTF. The J gene is TRBJ2-6, the V gene TRBV5-4; D remains ambiguous. V lost 4 bases and J lost 2, with 4 bases in between. CDR3 length: 13 residues. Germline CDR1 reads SGHNT; CDR2 reads YYREEE (reference sequence).

The genes are TRBV4-3 and TRBJ2-1; D remains ambiguous. V was shortened by 0 bases and J by 7 bases, with 7 bases between the two germline ends. Looked up from germline, CDR1 is LGHNA and CDR2 is YSLEER. The CDR3 consists of 13 residues. CDR3 sequence: CASSQDTTNEQFF. The DNA for the CDR3 is TGCGCCAGCAGCCAAGATACGACGAATGAGCAGTTCTTC.

V is TRBV5-8 and J is TRBJ2-1, with 7 bases lining up with TRBD2. From germline, CDR1 is SGHTS and CDR2 YDEGEE. CDR3 length: 16 amino acids. J was trimmed by 0 bases and V by 6 bases; bases with no gene match: 9. In DNA, the CDR3 is TGTGCCAGCACTAAGACTAGCTGGTACTCCTACAATGAGCAGTTCTTC. It translates to CASTKTSWYSYNEQFF.

The chain is built from TRBV5-1 and TRBJ1-5; D may be TRBD1 (6 bases). The V gene's germline CDR1 is SGHRS and CDR2 YFSETQ. This CDR3 region has 15 residues. Trimming removed 0 bases from V and 5 bases from J, with 12 bases in between. In nucleotides, the CDR3 is TGCGCCAGCAGCTTGGACACAGGGAGATATCAGCCCCAGCATTTT. As protein: CASSLDTGRYQPQHF.